This T cell receptor beta chain was identified in a study of identical twins. Using its own MiXCR run on the 5' RACE reads, TCRdb lists one record per CDR3 protein. The sample records roughly 1,500,000 distinct CDR3 sequences, under 35% being singletons. The germline gives CDR1 LGHNA, CDR2 YNFKEQ. This CDR3 region has 16 residues. The V and J ends lost 4 bases and 5 bases, in that order; junction bases with no gene match: 7. This sequence joins TRBV4-2 and TRBJ2-3; TRBD2 agrees at 12 bases. The sequence was obtained from a newborn girl in good health. The source material was cord blood. The CDR3 is CASSRPSGRAKDTQYF. In nucleotides, the CDR3 is TGTGCCAGCAGCCGCCCTAGCGGGAGGGCCAAAGATACGCAGTATTTT.